There are a few counts of the clone carrying this TCR beta chain. Its antigen remains unknown. The record originates from a study of radiation and T cells in renal cell carcinoma. The time point here: blood 4 weeks post-SBRT, at nephrectomy. Treatment: 15 Gy SBRT to primary tumor, nephrectomy 4 weeks later. Nephrectomy followed 15 Gy stereotactic body radiation by 4 weeks. The study, taken as a whole, reports: Top tumor clonotypes rose in blood 2 weeks post-radiation, then contracted. Pretreatment tumor biopsies were lacking, so baseline clonotypes are unknown.

Method: immunoSEQ multiplex PCR; TCRdb's copy keeps in-frame clones and lacks some. The table has 75,000 to 95,000 clones, approximately 80% seen once. The CDR3 loop spans 14 amino acids. Trimming took 3 bases from V and 8 from J, leaving 14 bases between them. Germline-derived CDR1 and CDR2 are MNHEY and SMNVEV (reference sequence). The source material was blood, sampled from a patient whose treatment included radiotherapy and nephrectomy. The sequence was obtained from a man in his forties or fifties with renal cell carcinoma. This chain joins TRBV27 and TRBJ2-1, with D possibly TRBD2 on 5 matching bases. The CDR3 DNA reads as TGTGCCAGCAGTTTTCGAGGGAGTAATCATGAGCAGTTCTTC. It is translated as CASSFRGSNHEQFF.